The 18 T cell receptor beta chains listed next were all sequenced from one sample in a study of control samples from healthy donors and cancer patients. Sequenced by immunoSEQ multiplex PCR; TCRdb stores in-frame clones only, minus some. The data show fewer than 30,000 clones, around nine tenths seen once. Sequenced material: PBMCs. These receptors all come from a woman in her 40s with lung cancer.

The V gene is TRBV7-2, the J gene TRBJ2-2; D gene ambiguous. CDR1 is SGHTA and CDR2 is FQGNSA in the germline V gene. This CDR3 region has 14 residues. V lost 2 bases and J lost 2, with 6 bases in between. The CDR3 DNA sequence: TGTGCCAGCAGCTTAATCAGTAACACCGGGGAGCTGTTTTTT. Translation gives CASSLISNTGELFF.

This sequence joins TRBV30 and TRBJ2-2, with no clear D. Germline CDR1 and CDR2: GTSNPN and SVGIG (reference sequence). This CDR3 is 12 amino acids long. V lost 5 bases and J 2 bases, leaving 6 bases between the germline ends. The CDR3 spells CAWGTNTGELFF. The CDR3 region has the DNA TGTGCCTGGGGAACAAACACCGGGGAGCTGTTTTTT.

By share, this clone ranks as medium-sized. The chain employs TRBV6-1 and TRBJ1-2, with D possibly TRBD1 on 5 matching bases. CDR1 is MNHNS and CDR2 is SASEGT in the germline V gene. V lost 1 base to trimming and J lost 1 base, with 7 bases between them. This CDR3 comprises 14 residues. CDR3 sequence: CASSEGDRNYGYTF. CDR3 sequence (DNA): TGTGCCAGCAGTGAAGGGGACCGTAACTATGGCTACACCTTC.

CDR3 sequence (DNA): TGCAGCGCCGCCCCGGGACAGAACTATGGCTACACCTTC. Its translation is CSAAPGQNYGYTF. The chain has TRBV29-1 and TRBJ1-2; 7 bases line up with TRBD1. CDR3 length: 13 residues. J lost 2 bases, V lost 7 bases, and 7 bases had no gene match. Germline V gene data show CDR1 as SQVTM and CDR2 as ANQGSEA.

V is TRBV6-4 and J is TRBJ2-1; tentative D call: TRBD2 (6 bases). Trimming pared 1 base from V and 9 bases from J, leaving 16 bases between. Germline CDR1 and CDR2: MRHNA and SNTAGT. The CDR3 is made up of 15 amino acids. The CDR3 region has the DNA TGTGCCAGCAGTGACTTGGCGGGGTCACGGGGTGAGCAGTTCTTC. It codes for CASSDLAGSRGEQFF.

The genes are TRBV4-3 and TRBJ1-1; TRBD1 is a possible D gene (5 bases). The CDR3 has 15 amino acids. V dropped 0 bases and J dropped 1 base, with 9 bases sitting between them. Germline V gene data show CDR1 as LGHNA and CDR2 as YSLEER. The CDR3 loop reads CASSQDRGGNTEAFF. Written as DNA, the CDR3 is TGCGCCAGCAGCCAAGATAGGGGAGGGAACACTGAAGCTTTCTTT.

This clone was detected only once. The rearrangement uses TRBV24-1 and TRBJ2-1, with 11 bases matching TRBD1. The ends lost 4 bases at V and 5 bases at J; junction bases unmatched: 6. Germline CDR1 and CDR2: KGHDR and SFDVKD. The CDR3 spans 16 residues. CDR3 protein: CATSDLDRGQDNEQFF. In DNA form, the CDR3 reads TGTGCCACCAGTGACTTGGACAGGGGGCAGGACAATGAGCAGTTCTTC.

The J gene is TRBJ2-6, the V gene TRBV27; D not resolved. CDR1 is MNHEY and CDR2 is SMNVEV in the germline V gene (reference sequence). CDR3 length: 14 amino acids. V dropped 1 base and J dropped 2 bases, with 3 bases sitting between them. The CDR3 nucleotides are TGTGCCAGCAGTTTATTAGCTGGGGCCAACGTCCTGACTTTC. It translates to CASSLLAGANVLTF. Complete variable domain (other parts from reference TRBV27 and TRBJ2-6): EAQVTQNPRYLITVTGKKLTVTCSQNMNHEYMSWYRQDPGLGLRQIYYSMNVEVTDKGDVPEGYKVSRKEKRNFPLILESPSPNQTSLYFCASSLLAGANVLTFGAGSRLTVL.

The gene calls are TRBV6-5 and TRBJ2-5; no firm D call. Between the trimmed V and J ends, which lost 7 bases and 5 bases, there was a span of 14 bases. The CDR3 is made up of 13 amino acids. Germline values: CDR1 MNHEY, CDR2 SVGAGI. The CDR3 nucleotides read TGTGCCAGCACTCCTGGGTATCGGGAGACCCAGTACTTC. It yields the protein CASTPGYRETQYF.

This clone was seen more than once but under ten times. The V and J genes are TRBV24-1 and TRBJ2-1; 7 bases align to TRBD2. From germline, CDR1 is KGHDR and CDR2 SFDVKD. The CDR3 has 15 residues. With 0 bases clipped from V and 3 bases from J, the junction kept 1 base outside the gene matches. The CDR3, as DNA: TGTGCCACCAGTGATTTGGGGGGGGACTACAATGAGCAGTTCTTC. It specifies CATSDLGGDYNEQFF.

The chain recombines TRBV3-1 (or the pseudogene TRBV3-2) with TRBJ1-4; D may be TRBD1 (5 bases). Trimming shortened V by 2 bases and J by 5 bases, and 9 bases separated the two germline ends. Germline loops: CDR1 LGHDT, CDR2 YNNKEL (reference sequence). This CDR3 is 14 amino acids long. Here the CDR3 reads CASSQRQPNEKLFF. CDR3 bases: TGTGCCAGCAGCCAACGACAGCCCAATGAAAAACTGTTTTTT.

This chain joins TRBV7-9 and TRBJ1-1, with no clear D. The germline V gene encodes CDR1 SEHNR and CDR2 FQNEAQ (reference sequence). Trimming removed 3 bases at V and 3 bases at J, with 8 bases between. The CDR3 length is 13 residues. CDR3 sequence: CASSFQRDTEAFF. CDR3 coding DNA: TGTGCCAGCAGCTTTCAAAGAGACACTGAAGCTTTCTTT.

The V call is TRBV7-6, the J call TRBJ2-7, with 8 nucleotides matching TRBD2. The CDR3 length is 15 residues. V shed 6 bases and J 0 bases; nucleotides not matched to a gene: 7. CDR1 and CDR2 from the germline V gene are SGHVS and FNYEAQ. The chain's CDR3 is CASSPGGGSSYEQYF. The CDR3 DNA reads TGTGCCAGCAGTCCCGGGGGGGGTAGCTCCTACGAGCAGTACTTC.

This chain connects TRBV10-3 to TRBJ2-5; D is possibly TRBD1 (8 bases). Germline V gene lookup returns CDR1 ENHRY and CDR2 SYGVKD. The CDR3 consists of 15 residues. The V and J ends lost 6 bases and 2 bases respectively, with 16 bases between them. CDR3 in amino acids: CAISDTGGGQETQYF. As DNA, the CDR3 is TGTGCCATCAGCGATACAGGGGGGGGACAAGAGACCCAGTACTTC.

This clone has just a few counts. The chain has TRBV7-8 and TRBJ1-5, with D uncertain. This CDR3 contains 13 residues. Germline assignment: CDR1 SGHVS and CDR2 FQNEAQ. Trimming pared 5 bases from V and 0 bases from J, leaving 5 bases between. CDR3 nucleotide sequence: TGTGCCAGCAGCCCCAGTAGCAATCAGCCCCAGCATTTT. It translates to CASSPSSNQPQHF.

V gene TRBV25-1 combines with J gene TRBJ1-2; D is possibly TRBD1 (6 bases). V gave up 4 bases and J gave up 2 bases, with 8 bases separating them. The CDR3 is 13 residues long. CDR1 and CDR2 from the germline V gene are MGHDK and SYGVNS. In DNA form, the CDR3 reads TGTGCCAGCAGTGGACAGGTGAACTATGGCTACACCTTC. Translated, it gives CASSGQVNYGYTF.

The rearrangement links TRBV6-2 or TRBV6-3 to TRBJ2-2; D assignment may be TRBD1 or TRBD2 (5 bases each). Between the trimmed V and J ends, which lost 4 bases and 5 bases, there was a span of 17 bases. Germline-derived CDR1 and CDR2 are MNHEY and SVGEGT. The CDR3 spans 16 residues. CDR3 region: CASSLWDARRTGELFF. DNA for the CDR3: TGTGCCAGCAGTTTATGGGACGCCCGAAGGACCGGGGAGCTGTTTTTT.

The CDR3 loop is CASSTQAGGTYEQYF. The CDR3 nucleotides read TGTGCCAGCAGTACGCAAGCGGGGGGAACTTACGAGCAGTACTTC. The chain employs TRBV7-3 and TRBJ2-7; 9 bases line up with TRBD2. The CDR3 sequence is 15 residues long. The germline V gene has CDR1 SGHTA and CDR2 FQGTGA. With V trimmed by 6 bases and J by 4 bases, 10 bases remained unmatched.